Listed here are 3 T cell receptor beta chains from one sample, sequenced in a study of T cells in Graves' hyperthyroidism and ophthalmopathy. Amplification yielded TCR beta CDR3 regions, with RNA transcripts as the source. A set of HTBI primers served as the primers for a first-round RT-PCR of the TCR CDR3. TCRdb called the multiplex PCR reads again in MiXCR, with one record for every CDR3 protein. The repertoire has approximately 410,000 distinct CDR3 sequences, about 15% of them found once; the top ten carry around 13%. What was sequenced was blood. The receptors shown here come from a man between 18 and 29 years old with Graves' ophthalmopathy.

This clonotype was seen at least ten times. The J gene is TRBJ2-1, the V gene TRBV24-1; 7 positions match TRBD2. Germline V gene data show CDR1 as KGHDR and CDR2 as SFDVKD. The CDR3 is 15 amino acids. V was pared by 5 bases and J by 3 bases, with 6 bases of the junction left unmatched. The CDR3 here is CATSASGRFYNEQFF. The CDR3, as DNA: TGTGCCACCAGTGCTAGCGGACGATTCTACAATGAGCAGTTCTTC.

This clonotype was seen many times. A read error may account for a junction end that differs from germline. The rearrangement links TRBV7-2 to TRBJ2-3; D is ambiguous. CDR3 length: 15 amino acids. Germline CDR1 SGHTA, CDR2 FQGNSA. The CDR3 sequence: CASSLSSENTDTQYF. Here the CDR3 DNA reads TGTGCCAGCAGCTTATCCTCCGAAAACACAGACACGCAGTATTTT.

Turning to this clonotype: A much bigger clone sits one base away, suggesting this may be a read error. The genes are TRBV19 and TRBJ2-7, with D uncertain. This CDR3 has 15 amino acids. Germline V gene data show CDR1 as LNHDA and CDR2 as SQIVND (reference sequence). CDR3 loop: CASSIDGGYSYERYF. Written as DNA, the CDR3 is TGTGCCAGTAGTATAGATGGCGGATACTCCTACGAGCGGTACTTC.